A single sample is the source of the 6 T cell receptor beta chains below, sequenced in a study of cytomegalovirus exposure and HLA in healthy donors. The PCR was carried out with 60 Vbeta primers and 13 Jbeta primers. Libraries were prepared by immunoSEQ multiplex PCR; TCRdb keeps only in-frame clonotypes and omits some of them. Its clone listing holds about 210,000 clones. Sequencing input: PBMCs. The receptors come from a young woman in good health and CMV-seropositive.

This rearrangement joins TRBV5-1 to TRBJ1-1; 8 nucleotides line up with TRBD1. Trimming removed 4 bases from V and 4 bases from J; junction bases left unmatched: 6. The CDR3 is 14 amino acids. From germline, CDR1 is SGHRS and CDR2 YFSETQ. The CDR3 protein is CASSAQGESTEAFF. The CDR3, as DNA: TGCGCCAGCAGCGCACAGGGGGAGAGCACTGAAGCTTTCTTT.

V usage is TRBV2 and J usage is TRBJ2-5, with D maybe TRBD2 (7 bases). Trimming took off 2 bases at V and 5 bases at J, with 9 bases between the two ends. CDR1 and CDR2 from the germline V gene are SNHLY and FYNNEI. This CDR3 has 13 residues. The CDR3 spells CASSERGGETQYF. In DNA form, the CDR3 reads TGTGCCAGCAGTGAAAGGGGGGGGGAGACCCAGTACTTC.

The J gene is TRBJ1-2, the V gene TRBV5-1, with 8 bases that match TRBD1. CDR3 size: 14 residues. V lost 4 bases to trimming and J lost 4 bases; unmatched junction nucleotides: 6. In germline, CDR1 is SGHRS, CDR2 YFSETQ. CDR3 sequence reads: CASSGGDRSYGYTF. CDR3 nucleotide sequence: TGCGCCAGCAGCGGGGGGGACAGGAGCTATGGCTACACCTTC.

The CDR3 loop is CASKMRDRDETQYF. The DNA of the CDR3 is TGTGCCAGTAAAATGCGGGACAGGGATGAGACCCAGTACTTC. V usage is TRBV19 and J usage is TRBJ2-5, with 9 bases identical to TRBD1. The germline V gene has CDR1 LNHDA and CDR2 SQIVND (reference sequence). V lost 7 bases to trimming and J lost 5 bases; unmatched junction nucleotides: 8. The CDR3 is made up of 14 amino acids.

The CDR3 is CASSGTTGSSQPQHF. Here the CDR3 DNA reads TGTGCCAGCAGTGGTACTACAGGGTCGTCTCAGCCCCAGCATTTT. The V and J genes are TRBV2 and TRBJ1-5, with D perhaps TRBD1 (6 bases). The germline CDR1 and CDR2 sequences are SNHLY and FYNNEI. The CDR3 covers 15 residues. Trimming took off 4 bases at V and 6 bases at J, with 16 bases between the two ends.

The chain links TRBV7-9 to TRBJ1-6, with 7 nucleotides matching TRBD1. This CDR3 comprises 15 residues. Trimming cost V 4 bases and J 5 bases; bases outside gene matches: 5. CDR1 and CDR2 (germline): SEHNR, FQNEAQ (reference sequence). The CDR3 is CASSSRQGDNSPLHF. The CDR3 DNA reads as TGTGCCAGCAGCTCCCGACAGGGCGATAATTCACCCCTCCACTTT.